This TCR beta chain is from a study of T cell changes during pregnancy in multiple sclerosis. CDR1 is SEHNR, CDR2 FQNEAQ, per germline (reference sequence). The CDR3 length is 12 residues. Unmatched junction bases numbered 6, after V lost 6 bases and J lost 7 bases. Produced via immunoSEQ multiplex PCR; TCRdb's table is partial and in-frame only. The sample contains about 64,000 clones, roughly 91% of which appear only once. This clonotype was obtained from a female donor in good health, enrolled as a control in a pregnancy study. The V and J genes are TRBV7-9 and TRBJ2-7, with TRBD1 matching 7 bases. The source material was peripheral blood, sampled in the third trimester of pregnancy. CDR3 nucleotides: TGTGCCAGCAGTACGAACAGGGGTGAGCAGTACTTC. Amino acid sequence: CASSTNRGEQYF.